These 14 T cell receptor beta chains came from one sample sequenced in a study of radiation and T cells in renal cell carcinoma. Assay: immunoSEQ multiplex PCR; the TCRdb copy retains only in-frame clones and omits some. The data contain 95,000 to 150,000 clones, around 82% of them singletons. Time point meaning: blood 2 weeks post-SBRT. Noted treatment: 15 Gy SBRT to primary tumor, nephrectomy 4 weeks later. Sequenced material: blood, taken from a patient whose treatment included radiotherapy and nephrectomy. These receptors were collected from a man aged 45 to 65 with renal cell carcinoma.

The chain carries TRBV7-2 and TRBJ1-4, with 10 bases aligning to TRBD1. This CDR3 contains 15 residues. Germline loops: CDR1 SGHTA, CDR2 FQGNSA. Losses at the gene ends were 1 base for V and 7 bases for J; bases not matched to a gene: 3. DNA for the CDR3: TGTGCCAGCAGCTTAGGTGGGACAGGGGCTGAAAAACTGTTTTTT. As protein: CASSLGGTGAEKLFF.

The chain carries TRBV9 and TRBJ2-1, with 15 bases matching TRBD2. The CDR3 extends over 15 amino acids. Germline CDR1 and CDR2: SGDLS and YYNGEE. With 4 bases clipped from V and 10 bases from J, the junction kept 6 bases outside the gene matches. The CDR3 loop is CASSFGLAGGNEQFF. In nucleotides, the CDR3 is TGTGCCAGCAGCTTCGGACTAGCGGGAGGGAACGAGCAGTTCTTC.

Only a few counts were recorded for this clone. This chain connects TRBV4-1 to TRBJ2-5, with a possible D match to TRBD1 (6 bases). The CDR3 loop spans 14 amino acids. Germline assignment: CDR1 MGHRA and CDR2 YSYEKL. The germline V and J ends were trimmed by 4 bases and 2 bases, with 11 bases remaining between them. The CDR3 nucleotides read TGCGCCAGCAGCCGTGGACAGCTACAAGAGACCCAGTACTTC. It specifies CASSRGQLQETQYF.

The J gene is TRBJ1-4, the V gene TRBV6-6, with a tentative D call TRBD1 (5 bases). The CDR3 sequence is 12 residues long. The germline gives CDR1 MNHNY, CDR2 SVGAGI (reference sequence). The V and J ends lost 2 bases and 8 bases respectively, with 6 bases between them. The CDR3 sequence is CASSYQGEKLFF. DNA of the CDR3: TGTGCCAGCAGTTACCAGGGCGAAAAACTGTTTTTT.

The V call is TRBV7-2, the J call TRBJ1-1, with 9 nucleotides matching TRBD1. Unmatched junction bases numbered 11, after V lost 6 bases and J lost 3 bases. CDR3 size: 16 residues. The V gene's germline CDR1 is SGHTA and CDR2 FQGNSA. CDR3 nucleotide sequence: TGTGCCAGCAGAGTGAGGGACAGGGTGGAGGACACTGAAGCTTTCTTT. It encodes CASRVRDRVEDTEAFF.

The V and J genes are TRBV7-9 and TRBJ1-1, with 9 bases identical to TRBD1. With 5 bases clipped from V and 12 bases from J, the junction kept 10 bases outside the gene matches. Germline V lookup: CDR1 SEHNR, CDR2 FQNEAQ (reference sequence). The CDR3 consists of 13 residues. The CDR3 spells CASSIPGQGISFF. The CDR3, as DNA: TGTGCCAGCAGCATTCCGGGACAGGGCATTTCTTTCTTT. Complete variable domain (other parts from reference TRBV7-9 and TRBJ1-1): DTGVSQNPRHKITKRGQNVTFRCDPISEHNRLYWYRQTLGQGPEFLTYFQNEAQLEKSRLLSDRFSAERPKGSFSTLEIQRTEQGDSAMYLCASSIPGQGISFFGQGTRLTVV.

This clone was observed at least ten times. This chain joins TRBV4-2 and TRBJ1-2; D is ambiguous. This CDR3 is 16 amino acids long. V lost 4 bases and J lost 7, with 22 bases in between. CDR1 and CDR2 from the germline V gene are LGHNA and YNFKEQ. CDR3 coding DNA: TGTGCCAGCAGCCCGGGAGACACCGAATATTTGTTTGGCTACACCTTC. Translation gives CASSPGDTEYLFGYTF.

V gene TRBV19 combines with J gene TRBJ2-1, with 11 positions matching TRBD2. Trimming took 6 bases from V and 5 from J; bases not matched to a gene: 6. The CDR3 spans 15 residues. Germline V gives CDR1 LNHDA, CDR2 SQIVND (reference sequence). CDR3 DNA sequence: TGTGCCAGTAGCGAACTAGCGGGGGAAAACAATGAGCAGTTCTTC. Its translation: CASSELAGENNEQFF.

Comment on this clone: One junction end disagrees with the germline gene, perhaps due to a read error. This chain uses TRBV7-7 with TRBJ2-7; D not resolved. This CDR3 contains 14 residues. The germline CDR1 and CDR2 sequences are SSHAT and FNYEAQ (reference sequence). This chain's CDR3 is CASSPVLTPYEQYF. The CDR3 DNA follows: TGTGCTAGCAGCCCCGTCCTAACGCCCTACGAGCAGTACTTC.

The chain is built from TRBV30 and TRBJ1-6, with D tentatively TRBD1 (5 bases). Per the germline V gene, CDR1 is GTSNPN and CDR2 is SVGIG (reference sequence). CDR3 size: 16 residues. V lost 0 bases, J lost 0 bases, and 9 bases lay in between. The CDR3 protein is CAWSVGGTSYNSPLHF. In DNA, the CDR3 is TGTGCCTGGAGTGTAGGCGGGACCTCCTATAATTCACCCCTCCACTTT.

This sequence joins TRBV6-5 and TRBJ1-4, with TRBD1 as a possible D gene (6 bases). V was cut by 6 bases and J by 8 bases, with 19 bases left in between. The CDR3 sequence is 15 residues long. Looked up from germline, CDR1 is MNHEY and CDR2 is SVGAGI. DNA of the CDR3: TGTGCCAGCAGCTATTACCCAGGGGAGACAGAAAAACTGTTTTTT. Protein sequence: CASSYYPGETEKLFF.

This clone was observed a few times. J is TRBJ2-7 and V is TRBV4-1; D perhaps matches TRBD2 (5 bases). The CDR3 has 15 amino acids. CDR1 and CDR2 (germline): MGHRA, YSYEKL. The V gene lost 0 bases and the J gene lost 7 bases, with 16 bases spanning the gap. The CDR3 DNA reads as TGCGCCAGCAGCCAAGATTTCGTCGAGGGTCGGGAGCAGTACTTC. Encoded protein: CASSQDFVEGREQYF.

The rearrangement joins TRBV5-1 to TRBJ1-2; 9 bases are shared with TRBD1. The CDR3 totals 14 residues. Germline V lookup: CDR1 SGHRS, CDR2 YFSETQ. V shed 4 bases and J 5 bases; nucleotides not matched to a gene: 6. CDR3: CASSKGQGDYGYTF. The CDR3 DNA sequence: TGCGCCAGCAGCAAGGGACAGGGCGATTATGGCTACACCTTC.

The chain has TRBV10-3 and TRBJ2-1; 14 nucleotides align to TRBD2. The CDR3 is 18 residues long. In germline, CDR1 is ENHRY, CDR2 SYGVKD. V lost 8 bases and J lost 7; bases outside the gene matches: 16. The CDR3 nucleotides read TGTGCCATCGGCCCGGGACTAGCGGGAGCGCCGGGTGGAAATGAGCAGTTCTTC. Residues: CAIGPGLAGAPGGNEQFF.